This entry concerns a single T cell receptor beta chain. These data belong to a study of T cell responses to AZD1222 COVID-19 vaccine. Libraries were prepared by immunoSEQ multiplex PCR; TCRdb keeps only in-frame clonotypes and omits some of them. The sample contains some 180,000 clones, more than 85% of which appear only once. CDR3 length: 16 residues. The V gene end was trimmed by 3 bases and the J gene end by 3 bases; junction bases not matched to a gene: 11. The V gene's germline CDR1 is KGHSH and CDR2 LQKENI. This TCR was sampled from an adult who received the AZD1222 COVID-19 vaccine. V gene TRBV18 combines with J gene TRBJ2-7; 7 bases are a match to TRBD2. Sample: peripheral blood, taken 28 days after the second AZD1222 dose. The CDR3 DNA sequence: TGTGCCAGCTCACCCCCGTTCGGGGGAGGGATCTACGAGCAGTACTTC. Its translation: CASSPPFGGGIYEQYF.